This TCR beta chain came from a study of blood T cell repertoires in COVID-19. Overall study context: In each case, the material was cDNA or gDNA derived from T cells, B-cell-depleted T cells, or PBMCs.

Generated by immunoSEQ multiplex PCR, the TCRdb table keeps only in-frame clones and is missing some. This table holds roughly 200,000 clones, roughly 80% found once. The sequencing sample was made of peripheral blood. The TCR comes from a man aged 50-59 years with active or convalescent COVID-19.

This chain's CDR3 is CASSVEGGDEQYF. The CDR3, as DNA: TGTGCCAGCAGTGTTGAAGGGGGGGACGAGCAGTACTTC. The V call is TRBV6-4, the J call TRBJ2-7; weak D call: TRBD2 (7 bases). V was clipped by 4 bases and J by 5 bases, with 12 bases between them. The CDR3 sequence is 13 residues long. Germline V gene sequence: CDR1 MRHNA, CDR2 SNTAGT.